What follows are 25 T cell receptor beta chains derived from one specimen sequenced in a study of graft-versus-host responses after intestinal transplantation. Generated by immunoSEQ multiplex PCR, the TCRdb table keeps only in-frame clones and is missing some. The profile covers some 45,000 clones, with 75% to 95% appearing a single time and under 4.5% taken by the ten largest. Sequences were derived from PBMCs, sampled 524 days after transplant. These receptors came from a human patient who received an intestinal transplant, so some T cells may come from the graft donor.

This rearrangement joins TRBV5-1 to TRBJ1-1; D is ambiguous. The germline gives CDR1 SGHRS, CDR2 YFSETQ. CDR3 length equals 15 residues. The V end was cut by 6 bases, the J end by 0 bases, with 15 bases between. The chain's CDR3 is CASTEYSSLNTEAFF. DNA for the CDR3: TGCGCCAGCACGGAATATAGCAGCCTGAACACTGAAGCTTTCTTT.

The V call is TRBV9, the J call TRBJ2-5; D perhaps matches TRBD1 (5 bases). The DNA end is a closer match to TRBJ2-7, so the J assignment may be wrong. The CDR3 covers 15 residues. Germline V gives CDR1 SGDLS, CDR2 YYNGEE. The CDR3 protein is CASSVESGSSYEQYF. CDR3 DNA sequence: TGTGCCAGCAGCGTTGAATCAGGGTCCTCCTACGAGCAGTACTTC.

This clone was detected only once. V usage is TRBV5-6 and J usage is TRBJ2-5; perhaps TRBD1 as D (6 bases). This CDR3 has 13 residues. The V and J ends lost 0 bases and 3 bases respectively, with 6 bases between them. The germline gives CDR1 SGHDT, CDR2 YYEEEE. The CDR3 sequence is CASSLDREETQYF. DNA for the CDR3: TGTGCCAGCAGCTTGGACAGGGAAGAGACCCAGTACTTC.

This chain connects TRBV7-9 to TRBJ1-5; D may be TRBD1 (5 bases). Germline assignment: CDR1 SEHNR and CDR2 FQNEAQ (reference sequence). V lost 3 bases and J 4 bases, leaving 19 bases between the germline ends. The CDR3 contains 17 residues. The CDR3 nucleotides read TGTGCCAGCAGCTTTGGATTTCGGGCGTGGGGGAATCAGCCCCAGCATTTT. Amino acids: CASSFGFRAWGNQPQHF. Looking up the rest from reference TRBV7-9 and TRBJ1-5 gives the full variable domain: DTGVSQNPRHKITKRGQNVTFRCDPISEHNRLYWYRQTLGQGPEFLTYFQNEAQLEKSRLLSDRFSAERPKGSFSTLEIQRTEQGDSAMYLCASSFGFRAWGNQPQHFGDGTRLSIL.

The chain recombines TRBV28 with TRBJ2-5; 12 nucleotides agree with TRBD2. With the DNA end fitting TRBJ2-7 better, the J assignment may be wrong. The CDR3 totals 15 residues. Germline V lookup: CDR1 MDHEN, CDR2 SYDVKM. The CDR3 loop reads CASRFWTSGMNEQYF. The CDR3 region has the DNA TGTGCCAGCAGGTTTTGGACTAGCGGGATGAACGAGCAGTACTTC.

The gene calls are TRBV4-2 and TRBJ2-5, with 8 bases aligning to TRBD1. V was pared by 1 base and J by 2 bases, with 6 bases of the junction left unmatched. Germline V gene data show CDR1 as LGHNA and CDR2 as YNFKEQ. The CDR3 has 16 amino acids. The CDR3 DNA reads TGTGCCAGCAGCCAAGCAGGGAGGACAGGGCAAGAGACCCAGTACTTC. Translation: CASSQAGRTGQETQYF.

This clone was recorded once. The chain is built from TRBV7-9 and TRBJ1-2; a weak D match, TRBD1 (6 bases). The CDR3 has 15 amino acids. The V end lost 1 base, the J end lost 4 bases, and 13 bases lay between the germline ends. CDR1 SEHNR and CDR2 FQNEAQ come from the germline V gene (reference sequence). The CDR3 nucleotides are TGTGCCAGCAGCTTAGTAGGACAGACGATCTATGGCTACACCTTC. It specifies CASSLVGQTIYGYTF.

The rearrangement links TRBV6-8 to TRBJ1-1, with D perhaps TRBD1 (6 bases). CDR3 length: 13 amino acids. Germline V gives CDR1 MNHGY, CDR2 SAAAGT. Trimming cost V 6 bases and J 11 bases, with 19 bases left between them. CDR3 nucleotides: TGTGCCAGCAGGGGGACAAGACGACTTGATGCTTTCTTT. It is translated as CASRGTRRLDAFF.

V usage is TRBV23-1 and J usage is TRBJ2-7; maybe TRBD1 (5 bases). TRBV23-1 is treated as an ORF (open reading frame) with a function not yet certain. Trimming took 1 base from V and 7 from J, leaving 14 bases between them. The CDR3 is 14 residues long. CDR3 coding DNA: TGCGCCAGCAGTCAATGGCCAGGGCGAAAGGAGCAGTACTTC. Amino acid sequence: CASSQWPGRKEQYF.

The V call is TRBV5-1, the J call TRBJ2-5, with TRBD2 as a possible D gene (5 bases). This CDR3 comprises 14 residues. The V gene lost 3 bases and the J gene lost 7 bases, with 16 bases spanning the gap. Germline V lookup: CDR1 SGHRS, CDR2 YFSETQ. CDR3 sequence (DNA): TGCGCCAGCAGCTGGAGAGGGCCCGATGTGACCCAGTACTTC. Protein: CASSWRGPDVTQYF.

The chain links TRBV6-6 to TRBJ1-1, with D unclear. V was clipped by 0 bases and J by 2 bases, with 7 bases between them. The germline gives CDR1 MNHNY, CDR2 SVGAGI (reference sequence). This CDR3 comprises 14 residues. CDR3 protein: CASSYSVHNTEAFF. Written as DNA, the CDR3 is TGTGCCAGCAGTTACTCGGTGCATAACACTGAAGCTTTCTTT.

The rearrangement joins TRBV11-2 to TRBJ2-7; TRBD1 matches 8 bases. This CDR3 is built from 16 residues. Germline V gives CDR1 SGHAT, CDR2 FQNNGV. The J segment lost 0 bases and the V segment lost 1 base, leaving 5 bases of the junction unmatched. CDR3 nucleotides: TGTGCCAGCAGCTTAGGATGGACAGGGAGCTCCTACGAGCAGTACTTC. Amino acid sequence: CASSLGWTGSSYEQYF.

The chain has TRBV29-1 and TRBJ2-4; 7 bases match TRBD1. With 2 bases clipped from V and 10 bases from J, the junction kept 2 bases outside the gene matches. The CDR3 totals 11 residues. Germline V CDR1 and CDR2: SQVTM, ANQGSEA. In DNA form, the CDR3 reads TGCAGCGTTGAAACAGGGGCGATTCAGTACTTC. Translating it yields CSVETGAIQYF.

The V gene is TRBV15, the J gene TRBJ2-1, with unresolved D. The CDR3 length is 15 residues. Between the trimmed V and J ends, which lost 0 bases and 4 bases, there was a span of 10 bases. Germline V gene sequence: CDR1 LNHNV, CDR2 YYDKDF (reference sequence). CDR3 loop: CATSRDPNSYNEQFF. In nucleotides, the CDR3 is TGTGCCACCAGCAGAGATCCTAATAGTTACAATGAGCAGTTCTTC.

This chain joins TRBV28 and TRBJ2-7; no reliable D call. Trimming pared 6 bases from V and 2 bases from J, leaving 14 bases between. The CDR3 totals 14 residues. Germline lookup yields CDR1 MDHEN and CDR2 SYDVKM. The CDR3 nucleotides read TGTGCCAGCAGCGCCGAAATTCCGCCCTACGAGCAGTACTTC. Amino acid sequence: CASSAEIPPYEQYF.

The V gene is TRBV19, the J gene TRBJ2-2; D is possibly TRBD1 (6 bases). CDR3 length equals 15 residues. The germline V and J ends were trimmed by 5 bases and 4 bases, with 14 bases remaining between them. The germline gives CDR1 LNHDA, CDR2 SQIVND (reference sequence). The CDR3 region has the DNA TGTGCCAGTAGTCCCTGGACAGCCTCCACCGGGGAGCTGTTTTTT. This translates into CASSPWTASTGELFF.

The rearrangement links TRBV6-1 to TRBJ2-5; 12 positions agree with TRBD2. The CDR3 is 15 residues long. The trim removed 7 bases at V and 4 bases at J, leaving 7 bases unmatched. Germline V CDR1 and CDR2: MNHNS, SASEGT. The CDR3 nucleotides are TGTGCCAGCACTTTGACTAGCGGGAGTATAGAGACCCAGTACTTC. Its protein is CASTLTSGSIETQYF.

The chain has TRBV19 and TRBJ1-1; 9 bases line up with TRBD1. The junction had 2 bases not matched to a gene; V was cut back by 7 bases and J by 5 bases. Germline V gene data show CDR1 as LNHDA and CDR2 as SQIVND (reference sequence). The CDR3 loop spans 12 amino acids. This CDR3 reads CASNRGQTEAFF. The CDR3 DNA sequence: TGTGCCAGTAACAGGGGGCAAACTGAAGCTTTCTTT.

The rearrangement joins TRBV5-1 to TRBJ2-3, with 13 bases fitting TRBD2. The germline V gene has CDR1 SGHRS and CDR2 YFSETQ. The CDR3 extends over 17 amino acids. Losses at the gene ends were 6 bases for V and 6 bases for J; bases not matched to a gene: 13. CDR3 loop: CASTTEPGLAGTDTQYF. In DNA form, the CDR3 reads TGCGCCAGCACCACTGAACCGGGACTAGCGGGAACCGATACGCAGTATTTT.

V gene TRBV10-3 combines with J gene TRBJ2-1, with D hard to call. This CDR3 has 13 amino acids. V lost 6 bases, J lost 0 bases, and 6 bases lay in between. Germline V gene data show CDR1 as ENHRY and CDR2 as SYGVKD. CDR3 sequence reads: CAIRGGSYNEQFF. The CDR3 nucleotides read TGTGCCATCAGGGGCGGCTCCTACAATGAGCAGTTCTTC.

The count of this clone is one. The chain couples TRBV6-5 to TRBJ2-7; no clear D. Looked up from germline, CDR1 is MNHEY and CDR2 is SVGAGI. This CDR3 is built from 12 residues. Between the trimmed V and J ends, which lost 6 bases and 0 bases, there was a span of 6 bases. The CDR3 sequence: CASRAYSYEQYF. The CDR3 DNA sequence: TGTGCCAGCAGGGCCTACTCCTACGAGCAGTACTTC.

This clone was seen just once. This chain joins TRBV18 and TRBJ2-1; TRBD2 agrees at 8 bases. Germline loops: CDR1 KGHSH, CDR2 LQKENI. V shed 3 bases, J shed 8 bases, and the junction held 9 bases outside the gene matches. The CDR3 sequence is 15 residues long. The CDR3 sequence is CASSPGVKAGDEQFF. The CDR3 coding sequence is TGTGCCAGCTCACCCGGGGTGAAAGCGGGAGATGAGCAGTTCTTC.

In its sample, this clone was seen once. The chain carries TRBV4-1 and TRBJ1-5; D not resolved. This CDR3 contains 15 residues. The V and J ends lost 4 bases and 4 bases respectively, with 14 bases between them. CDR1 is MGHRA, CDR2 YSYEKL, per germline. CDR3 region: CASSRSAAGNQPQHF. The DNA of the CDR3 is TGCGCCAGCAGCCGATCGGCGGCCGGTAATCAGCCCCAGCATTTT.

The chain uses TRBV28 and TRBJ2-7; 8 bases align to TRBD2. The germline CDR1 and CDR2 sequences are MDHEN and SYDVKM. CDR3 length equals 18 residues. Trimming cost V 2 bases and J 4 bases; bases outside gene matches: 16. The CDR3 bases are TGTGCCAGCAGTTTACCGTCCTTTAGCGGGGCTAGGTTGTACGAGCAGTACTTC. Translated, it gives CASSLPSFSGARLYEQYF.

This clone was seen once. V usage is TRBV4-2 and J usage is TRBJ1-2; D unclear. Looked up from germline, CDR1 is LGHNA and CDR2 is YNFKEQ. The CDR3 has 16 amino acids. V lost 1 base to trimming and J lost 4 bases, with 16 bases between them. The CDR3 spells CASSQVEADYPYGYTF. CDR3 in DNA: TGTGCCAGCAGCCAAGTAGAGGCAGATTATCCCTATGGCTACACCTTC.